This T cell receptor beta chain derives from a study of blood T cell repertoires in COVID-19. Study-wide context: The United States, Italy and Spain were the sources of the acute and convalescent COVID-19 samples. T cells, B-cell-depleted T cells, or PBMCs supplied cDNA or gDNA.

J lost 1 base, V lost 9 bases, and 7 bases had no gene match. CDR3 length: 15 amino acids. CDR1 KGHDR and CDR2 SFDVKD come from the germline V gene. The sample holds one count of this clone. Source study methods: Amplification of reference gene primers provided the estimated nucleated cell counts. TCRdb's table, derived via immunoSEQ multiplex PCR, lists solely in-frame clones and lacks some. The V and J calls and clone size were taken over from that table, and D and trimming were inferred from the DNA. The sample includes fewer than 50,000 clones, less than 80% of them seen just once. The specimen sequenced was peripheral blood. This receptor was identified in a man aged 65 to 85 with acute or convalescent COVID-19. The chain carries TRBV24-1 and TRBJ2-3; 9 positions agree with TRBD2. DNA for the CDR3: TGTGCCACCGGAGGCCAGCGGGGGGGCACAGATACGCAGTATTTT. Translating gives CATGGQRGGTDTQYF.